The 3 T cell receptor beta chains below come from one sample, sequenced in a study of cytomegalovirus exposure and HLA in healthy donors. PCR amplification relied on 60 Vbeta primers (plus 13 Jbeta primers). Some clones are missing from TCRdb's copy, which holds only in-frame ones; the method was immunoSEQ multiplex PCR. The top ten clones hold 3.5% to 4.5% of a sample with about 160,000 clones, about 72% of them seen once. Sequences were obtained from PBMCs. All receptors come from a young man in good health and CMV-seropositive.

V is TRBV9 and J is TRBJ1-4; D is undetermined. Germline V gene sequence: CDR1 SGDLS, CDR2 YYNGEE. Trimming stripped 4 bases from V and 0 bases from J, with 4 bases between. This CDR3 contains 13 residues. The CDR3 coding sequence is TGTGCCAGCAGCCGGGCAACTAATGAAAAACTGTTTTTT. It codes for CASSRATNEKLFF.

The chain employs TRBV30 and TRBJ2-5, with D possibly being TRBD1 (6 bases). The assigned J gene may be wrong: the sequence end matches TRBJ2-7 better. Germline values: CDR1 GTSNPN, CDR2 SVGIG (reference sequence). The CDR3 is 11 residues long. Here the CDR3 DNA reads TGTGCCTGGAAGACAGGATCCGAGCAGTACTTC. This encodes CAWKTGSEQYF.

The chain links TRBV5-1 to TRBJ2-7; TRBD1 matches 11 bases. J gave up 5 bases and V 4 bases, and 8 bases lay outside the gene matches. Per the germline V gene, CDR1 is SGHRS and CDR2 is YFSETQ. This CDR3 contains 15 residues. The CDR3 region is CASSQRTGGSNEQYF. The DNA of the CDR3 is TGCGCCAGCAGCCAAAGGACAGGGGGCTCTAACGAGCAGTACTTC. Full variable domain (remainder filled in from reference TRBV5-1 and TRBJ2-7): KAGVTQTPRYLIKTRGQQVTLSCSPISGHRSVSWYQQTPGQGLQFLFEYFSETQRNKGNFPGRFSGRQFSNSRSEMNVSTLELGDSALYLCASSQRTGGSNEQYFGPGTRLTVT.